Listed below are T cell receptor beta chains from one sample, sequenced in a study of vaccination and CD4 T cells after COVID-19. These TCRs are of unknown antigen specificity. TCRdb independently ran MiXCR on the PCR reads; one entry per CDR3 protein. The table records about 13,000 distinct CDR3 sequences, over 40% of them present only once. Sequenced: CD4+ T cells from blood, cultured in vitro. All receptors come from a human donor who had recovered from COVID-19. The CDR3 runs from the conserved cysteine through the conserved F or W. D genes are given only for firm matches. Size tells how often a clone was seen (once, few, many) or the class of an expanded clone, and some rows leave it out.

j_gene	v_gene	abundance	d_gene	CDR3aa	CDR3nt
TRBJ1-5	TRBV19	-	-	CASSLSWGGNQPQHF	TGTGCCAGTAGTCTTAGTTGGGGAGGCAATCAGCCCCAGCATTTT
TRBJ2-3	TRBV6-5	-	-	CASSYSLGSTDTQYF	TGTGCCAGCAGTTACTCGCTGGGGAGCACAGATACGCAGTATTTT
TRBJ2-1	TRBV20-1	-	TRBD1	CSARDPGGDGYNEQFF	TGCAGTGCTAGGGACCCAGGGGGCGATGGATACAATGAGCAGTTCTTC
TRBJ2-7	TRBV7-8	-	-	CASSLVGEGEYF	TGTGCCAGCAGCTTAGTTGGGGAAGGAGAGTACTTC
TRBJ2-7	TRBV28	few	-	CASSPGDINEQYF	TGTGCCAGCAGTCCCGGGGACATCAACGAGCAGTACTTC
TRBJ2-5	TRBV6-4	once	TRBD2	CASNLAGGPYFVFKETQYF	TGTGCCAGCAACCTAGCGGGAGGGCCGTATTTCGTTTTCAAAGAGACCCAGTACTTC
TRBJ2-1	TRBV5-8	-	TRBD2	CASPTAWGLAGDNEQFF	TGTGCCAGTCCGACAGCATGGGGACTAGCGGGAGACAATGAGCAGTTCTTC
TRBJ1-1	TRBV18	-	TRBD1	CASSRLTGESTEAFF	TGTGCCAGCTCCCGATTGACAGGGGAGTCGACTGAAGCTTTCTTT
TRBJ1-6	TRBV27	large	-	CASRRRLINSPLHF	TGTGCCAGCAGAAGGCGACTGATTAATTCACCCCTCCACTTT
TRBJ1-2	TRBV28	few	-	CASSSDSNYGYTF	TGTGCCAGCAGTTCCGACTCGAACTATGGCTACACCTTC
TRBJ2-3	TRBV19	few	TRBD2	CASSALAATDTQYF	TGTGCCAGTAGTGCGCTAGCGGCCACAGATACGCAGTATTTT
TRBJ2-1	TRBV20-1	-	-	CSASLLAYNEQFF	TGCAGTGCTAGCCTACTAGCTTACAATGAGCAGTTCTTC
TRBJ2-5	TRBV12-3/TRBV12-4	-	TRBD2	CASSLLMGGGETQYF	TGTGCCAGCAGTTTACTGATGGGCGGGGGGGAGACCCAGTACTTC
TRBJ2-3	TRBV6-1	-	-	CASSEAGGSTYTDTQYF	TGTGCCAGCAGTGAAGCTGGGGGATCCACTTACACAGATACGCAGTATTTT
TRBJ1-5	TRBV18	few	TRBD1	CASSLNGGGELGQPQHF	TGTGCCAGCTCCCTCAATGGAGGGGGCGAGTTGGGTCAGCCCCAGCATTTT
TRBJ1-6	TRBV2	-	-	CASSDQANSPLHF	TGTGCCAGCAGTGACCAGGCTAATTCACCCCTCCACTTT
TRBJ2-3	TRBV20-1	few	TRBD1	CSLGQGEDTQYF	TGCAGTCTAGGACAGGGTGAAGATACGCAGTATTTT
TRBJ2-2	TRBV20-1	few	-	CSAITGTPNTGELFF	TGCAGTGCTATAACCGGGACACCGAACACCGGGGAGCTGTTTTTT
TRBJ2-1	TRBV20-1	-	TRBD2	CSATGSLAGAPEQFF	TGCAGTGCTACGGGTTCCCTAGCGGGAGCCCCGGAGCAGTTCTTC
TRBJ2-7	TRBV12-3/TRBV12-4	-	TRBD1	CASGRTGLEQYF	TGTGCCAGCGGGAGGACAGGGCTCGAGCAGTACTTC
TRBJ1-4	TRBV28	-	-	CASRKPRGSANEKLFF	TGTGCCAGCAGAAAACCCCGAGGGTCCGCTAATGAAAAACTGTTTTTT
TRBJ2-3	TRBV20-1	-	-	CSARDRQQRAITDTQYF	TGCAGTGCTAGAGATCGTCAGCAGCGGGCCATCACAGATACGCAGTATTTT